This T cell receptor beta chain was sequenced for a study of cytomegalovirus exposure and HLA in healthy donors. Study-wide results and limits: Confirmation in vitro established that a few CMV-associated chains were specific for CMV antigens. TCR sequences were mostly rare, though some public TCRs occurred in many donors.

TCRdb keeps only in-frame clones here, not all; method: immunoSEQ multiplex PCR. The data show some 290,000 clones, with approximately 91% seen just once and roughly 0.96% held by the top ten. With regard to this clone: Its antigen is currently unknown.

From the 120-subject validation cohort, which was separate from the roughly 700-subject first cohort, the donors were drawn. The CDR3 loop spans 15 amino acids. V gene TRBV21-1 combines with J gene TRBJ2-7; the table's D call TRBD1 went unverified against the DNA. TRBV21-1 is labeled a pseudogene. The sequence was obtained from a man younger than 45 in good health and CMV-seronegative. Sample: PBMCs. In nucleotides, the CDR3 is TGTGCCAGCAGCAGCCCGGGACAGGGTAAGATGGAGCAGTACTTC. Encoded protein: CASSSPGQGKMEQYF.